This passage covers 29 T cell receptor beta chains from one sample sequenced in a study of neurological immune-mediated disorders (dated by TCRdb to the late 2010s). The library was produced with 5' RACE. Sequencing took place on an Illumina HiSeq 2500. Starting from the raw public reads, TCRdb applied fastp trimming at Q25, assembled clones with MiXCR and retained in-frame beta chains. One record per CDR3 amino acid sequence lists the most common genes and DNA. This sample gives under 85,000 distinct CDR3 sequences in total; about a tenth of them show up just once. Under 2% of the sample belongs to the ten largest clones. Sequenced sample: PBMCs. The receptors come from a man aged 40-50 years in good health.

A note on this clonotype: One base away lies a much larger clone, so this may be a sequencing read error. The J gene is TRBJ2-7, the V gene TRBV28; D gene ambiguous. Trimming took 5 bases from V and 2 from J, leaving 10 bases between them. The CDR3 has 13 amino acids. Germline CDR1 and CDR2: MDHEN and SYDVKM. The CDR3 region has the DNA TGTGCCAGCAGTGGGCAGTGGACCTACGAGCAGTACTTC. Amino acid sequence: CASSGQWTYEQYF. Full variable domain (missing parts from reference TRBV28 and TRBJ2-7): DVKVTQSSRYLVKRTGEKVFLECVQDMDHENMFWYRQDPGLGLRLIYFSYDVKMKEKGDIPEGYSVSREKKERFSLILESASTNQTSMYLCASSGQWTYEQYFGPGTRLTVT.

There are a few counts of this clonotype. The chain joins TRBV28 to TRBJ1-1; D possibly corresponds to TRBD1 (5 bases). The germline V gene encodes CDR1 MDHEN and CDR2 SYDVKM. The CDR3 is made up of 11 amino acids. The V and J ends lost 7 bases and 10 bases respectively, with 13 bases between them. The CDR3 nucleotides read TGTGCCAGCATGGGGGGTAGAGGAGCTTTCTTT. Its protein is CASMGGRGAFF.

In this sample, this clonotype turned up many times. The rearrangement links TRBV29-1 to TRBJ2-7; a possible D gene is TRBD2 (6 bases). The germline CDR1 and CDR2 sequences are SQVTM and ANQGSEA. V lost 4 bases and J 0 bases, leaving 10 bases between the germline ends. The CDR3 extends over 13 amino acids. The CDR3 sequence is CSVVPGDSYEQYF. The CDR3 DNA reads TGCAGCGTTGTCCCGGGGGACTCCTACGAGCAGTACTTC.

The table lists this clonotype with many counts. The CDR3 reads CAAKTSGGADTQYF. The CDR3 region has the DNA TGTGCCGCCAAGACCAGCGGGGGGGCAGATACGCAGTATTTT. The rearrangement joins TRBV18 to TRBJ2-3, with TRBD2 matching over 10 bases. The CDR3 loop spans 14 amino acids. The germline V gene has CDR1 KGHSH and CDR2 LQKENI. J lost 4 bases, V lost 11 bases, and 9 bases had no gene match. Based on the CDR3 plus reference TRBV18 and TRBJ2-3, the full variable domain is NAGVMQNPRHLVRRRGQEARLRCSPMKGHSHVYWYRQLPEEGLKFMVYLQKENIIDESGMPKERFSAEFPKEGPSILRIQQVVRGDSAAYFCAAKTSGGADTQYFGPGTRLTVL.

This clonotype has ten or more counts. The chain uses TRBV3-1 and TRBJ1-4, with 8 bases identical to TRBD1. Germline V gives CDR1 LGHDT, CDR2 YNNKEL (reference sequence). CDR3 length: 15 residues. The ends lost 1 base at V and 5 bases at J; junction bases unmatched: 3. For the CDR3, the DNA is TGTGCCAGCAGCCAAGGGACAGGGATAAATGAAAAACTGTTTTTT. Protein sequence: CASSQGTGINEKLFF. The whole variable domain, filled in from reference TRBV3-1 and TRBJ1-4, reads DTAVSQTPKYLVTQMGNDKSIKCEQNLGHDTMYWYKQDSKKFLKIMFSYNNKELIINETVPNRFSPKSPDKAHLNLHINSLELGDSAVYFCASSQGTGINEKLFFGSGTQLSVL.

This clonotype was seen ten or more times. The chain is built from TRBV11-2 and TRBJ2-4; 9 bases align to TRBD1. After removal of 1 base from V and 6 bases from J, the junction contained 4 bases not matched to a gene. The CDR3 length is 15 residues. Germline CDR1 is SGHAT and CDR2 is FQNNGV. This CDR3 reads CASSLGDRVGNIQYF. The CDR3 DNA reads TGTGCCAGCAGCTTAGGGGACAGGGTCGGAAACATTCAGTACTTC.

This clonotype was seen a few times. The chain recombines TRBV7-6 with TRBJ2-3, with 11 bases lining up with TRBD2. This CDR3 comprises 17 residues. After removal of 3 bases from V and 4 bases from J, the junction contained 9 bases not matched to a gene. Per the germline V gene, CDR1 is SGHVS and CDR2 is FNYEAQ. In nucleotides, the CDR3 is TGTGCCAGCAGCTTCCGACTAGCGGGGATGGGTGCAGATACGCAGTATTTT. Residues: CASSFRLAGMGADTQYF.

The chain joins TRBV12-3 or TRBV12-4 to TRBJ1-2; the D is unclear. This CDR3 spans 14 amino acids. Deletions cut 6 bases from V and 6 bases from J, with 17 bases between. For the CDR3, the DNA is TGTGCCAGCAGCCCCGTCGTCCCAAGGGATGGCTACACCTTC. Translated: CASSPVVPRDGYTF.

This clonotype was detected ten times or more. CDR3: CSVYAGTGINEQFF. Written as DNA, the CDR3 is TGCAGCGTTTACGCTGGGACAGGGATCAATGAGCAGTTCTTC. V is TRBV29-1 and J is TRBJ2-1, with TRBD1 matching 9 bases. The CDR3 covers 14 residues. Losses at the gene ends were 5 bases for V and 6 bases for J; bases not matched to a gene: 8. The germline CDR1 and CDR2 sequences are SQVTM and ANQGSEA.

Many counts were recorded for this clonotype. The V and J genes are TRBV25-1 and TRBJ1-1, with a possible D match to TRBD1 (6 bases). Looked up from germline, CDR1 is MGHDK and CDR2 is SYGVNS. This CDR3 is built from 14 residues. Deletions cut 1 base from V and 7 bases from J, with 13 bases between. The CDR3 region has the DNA TGTGCCAGCAGTGAATCCCTCGGACAGATTGAAGCTTTCTTT. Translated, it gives CASSESLGQIEAFF.

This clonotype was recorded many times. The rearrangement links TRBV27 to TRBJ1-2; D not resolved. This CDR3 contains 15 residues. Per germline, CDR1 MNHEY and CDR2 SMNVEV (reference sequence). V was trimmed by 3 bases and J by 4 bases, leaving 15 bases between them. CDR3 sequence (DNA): TGTGCCAGCAGTTTGAGTGGGGTGGCAGCCTATGGCTACACCTTC. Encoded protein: CASSLSGVAAYGYTF.

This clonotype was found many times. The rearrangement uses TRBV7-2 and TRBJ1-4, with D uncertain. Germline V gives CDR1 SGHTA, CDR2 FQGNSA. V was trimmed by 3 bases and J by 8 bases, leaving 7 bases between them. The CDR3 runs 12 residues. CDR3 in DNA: TGTGCCAGCAGCTTGTTTAGAGAAAAACTGTTTTTT. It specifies CASSLFREKLFF.

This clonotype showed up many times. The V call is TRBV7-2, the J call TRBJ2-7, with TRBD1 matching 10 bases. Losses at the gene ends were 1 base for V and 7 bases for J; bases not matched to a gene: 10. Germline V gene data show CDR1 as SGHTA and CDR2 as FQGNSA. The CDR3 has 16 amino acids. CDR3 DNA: TGTGCCAGCAGCTTAGGTCGGACAGGGGGTGAACGTGAGCAGTACTTC. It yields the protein CASSLGRTGGEREQYF. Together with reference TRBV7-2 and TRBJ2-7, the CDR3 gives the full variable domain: GAGVSQSPSNKVTEKGKDVELRCDPISGHTALYWYRQSLGQGLEFLIYFQGNSAPDKSGLPSDRFSAERTGGSVSTLTIQRTQQEDSAVYLCASSLGRTGGEREQYFGPGTRLTVT.

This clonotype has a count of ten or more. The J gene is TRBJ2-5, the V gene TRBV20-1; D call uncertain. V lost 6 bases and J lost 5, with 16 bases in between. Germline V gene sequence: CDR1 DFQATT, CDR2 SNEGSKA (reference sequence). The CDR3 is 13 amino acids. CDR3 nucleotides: TGCAGTGCGCCTGGATCAGATGAGGAGACCCAGTACTTC. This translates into CSAPGSDEETQYF.

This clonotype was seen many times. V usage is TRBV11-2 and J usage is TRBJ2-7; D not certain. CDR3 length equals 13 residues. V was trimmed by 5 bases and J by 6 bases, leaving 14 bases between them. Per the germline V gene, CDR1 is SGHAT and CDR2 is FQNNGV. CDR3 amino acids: CASSRMVETEQYF. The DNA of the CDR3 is TGTGCCAGCAGCCGGATGGTCGAGACCGAGCAGTACTTC.

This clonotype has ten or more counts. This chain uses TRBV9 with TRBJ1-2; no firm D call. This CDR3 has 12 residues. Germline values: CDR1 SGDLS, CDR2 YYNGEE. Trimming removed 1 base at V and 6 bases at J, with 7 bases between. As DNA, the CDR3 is TGTGCCAGCAGCGTACGAGGACATGGCTACACCTTC. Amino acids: CASSVRGHGYTF.

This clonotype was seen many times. CDR3 residues: CASSVRGNYGYTF. DNA of the CDR3: TGTGCCAGCAGTGTCAGGGGTAACTATGGCTACACCTTC. This chain links TRBV12-3 or TRBV12-4 with TRBJ1-2; D perhaps matches TRBD1 (6 bases). The CDR3 spans 13 residues. The ends were cut back, 5 bases at V and 1 base at J, with 8 bases in the middle.

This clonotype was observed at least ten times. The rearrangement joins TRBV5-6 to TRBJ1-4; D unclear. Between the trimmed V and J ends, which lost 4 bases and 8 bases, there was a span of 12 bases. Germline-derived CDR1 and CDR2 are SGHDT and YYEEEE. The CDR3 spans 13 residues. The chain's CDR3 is CASSVQGGEKLFF. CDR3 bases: TGTGCCAGCAGCGTACAAGGAGGGGAAAAACTGTTTTTT.

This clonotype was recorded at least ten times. The CDR3 here is CASSLTTGPYEQYF. The CDR3 DNA follows: TGCGCCAGCAGCTTGACGACAGGGCCCTACGAGCAGTACTTC. The chain joins TRBV5-1 to TRBJ2-7, with TRBD1 matching over 7 bases. The V gene's germline CDR1 is SGHRS and CDR2 YFSETQ. The CDR3 is made up of 14 amino acids. V was pared by 1 base and J by 2 bases, with 3 bases of the junction left unmatched. The whole variable domain, remainder taken from reference TRBV5-1 and TRBJ2-7, is KAGVTQTPRYLIKTRGQQVTLSCSPISGHRSVSWYQQTPGQGLQFLFEYFSETQRNKGNFPGRFSGRQFSNSRSEMNVSTLELGDSALYLCASSLTTGPYEQYFGPGTRLTVT.

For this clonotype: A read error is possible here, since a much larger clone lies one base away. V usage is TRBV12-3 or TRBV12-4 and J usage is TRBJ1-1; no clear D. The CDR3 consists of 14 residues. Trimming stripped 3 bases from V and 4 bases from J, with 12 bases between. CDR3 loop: CASSFTDATTEAFF. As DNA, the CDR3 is TGTGCCAGCAGTTTTACGGATGCTACCACTGAAGCTTTCTTT.

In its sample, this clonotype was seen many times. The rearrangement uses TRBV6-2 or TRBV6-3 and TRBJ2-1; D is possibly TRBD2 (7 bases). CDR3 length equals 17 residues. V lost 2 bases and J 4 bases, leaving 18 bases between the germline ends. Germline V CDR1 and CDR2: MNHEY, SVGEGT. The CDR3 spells CASSYRRGGGSYNEQFF. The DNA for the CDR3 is TGTGCCAGCAGTTACCGCCGTGGGGGGGGCTCATACAATGAGCAGTTCTTC.

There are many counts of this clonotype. CDR3 sequence (DNA): TGTGCCAGCAGCTTAGTGGCAGGGATGGACGAGCAGTACTTC. It codes for CASSLVAGMDEQYF. The V gene is TRBV7-6, the J gene TRBJ2-7, with D perhaps TRBD1 (5 bases). Germline lookup yields CDR1 SGHVS and CDR2 FNYEAQ. This CDR3 is built from 14 residues. Trimming removed 1 base at V and 5 bases at J, with 12 bases between.

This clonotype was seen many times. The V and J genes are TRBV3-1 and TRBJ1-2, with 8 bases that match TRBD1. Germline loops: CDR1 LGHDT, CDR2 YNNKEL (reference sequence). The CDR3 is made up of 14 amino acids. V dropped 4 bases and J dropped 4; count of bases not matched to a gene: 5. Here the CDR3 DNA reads TGTGCCAGCAGCCGGGGACAGGCGGGCTATGGCTACACCTTC. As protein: CASSRGQAGYGYTF.

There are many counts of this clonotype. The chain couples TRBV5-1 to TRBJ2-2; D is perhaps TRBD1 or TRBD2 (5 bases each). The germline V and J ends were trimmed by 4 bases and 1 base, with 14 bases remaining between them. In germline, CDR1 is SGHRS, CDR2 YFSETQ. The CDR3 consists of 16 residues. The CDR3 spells CASSARGPLNTGELFF. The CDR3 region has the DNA TGCGCCAGCAGCGCGAGGGGCCCCCTGAACACCGGGGAGCTGTTTTTT. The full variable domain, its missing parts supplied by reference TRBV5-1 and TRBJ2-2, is KAGVTQTPRYLIKTRGQQVTLSCSPISGHRSVSWYQQTPGQGLQFLFEYFSETQRNKGNFPGRFSGRQFSNSRSEMNVSTLELGDSALYLCASSARGPLNTGELFFGEGSRLTVL.

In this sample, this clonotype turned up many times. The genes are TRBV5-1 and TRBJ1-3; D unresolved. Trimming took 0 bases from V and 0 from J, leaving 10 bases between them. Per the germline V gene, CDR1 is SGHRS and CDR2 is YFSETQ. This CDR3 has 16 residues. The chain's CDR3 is CASSLVGRVSGNTIYF. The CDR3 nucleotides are TGCGCCAGCAGCTTGGTCGGCCGAGTCTCTGGAAACACCATATATTTT. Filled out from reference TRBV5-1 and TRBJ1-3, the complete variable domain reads KAGVTQTPRYLIKTRGQQVTLSCSPISGHRSVSWYQQTPGQGLQFLFEYFSETQRNKGNFPGRFSGRQFSNSRSEMNVSTLELGDSALYLCASSLVGRVSGNTIYFGEGSWLTVV.

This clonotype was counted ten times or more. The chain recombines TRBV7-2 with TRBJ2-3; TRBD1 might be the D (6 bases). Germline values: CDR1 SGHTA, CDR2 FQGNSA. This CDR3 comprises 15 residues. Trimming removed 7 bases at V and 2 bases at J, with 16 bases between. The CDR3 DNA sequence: TGTGCCAGCACCCCTTCGAACAGGGTCACAGATACGCAGTATTTT. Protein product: CASTPSNRVTDTQYF.

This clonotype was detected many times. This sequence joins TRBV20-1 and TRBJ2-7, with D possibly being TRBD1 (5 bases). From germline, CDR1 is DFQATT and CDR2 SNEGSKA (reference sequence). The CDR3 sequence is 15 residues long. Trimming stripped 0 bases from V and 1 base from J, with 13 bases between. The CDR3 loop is CSARDFAGKSYEQYF. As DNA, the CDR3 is TGCAGTGCTAGAGATTTCGCAGGGAAGTCCTACGAGCAGTACTTC.

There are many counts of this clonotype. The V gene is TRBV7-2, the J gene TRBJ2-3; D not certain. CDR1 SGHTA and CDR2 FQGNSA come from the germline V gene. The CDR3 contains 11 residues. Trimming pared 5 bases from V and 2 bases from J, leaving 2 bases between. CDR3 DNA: TGTGCCAGCAGCAACACAGATACGCAGTATTTT. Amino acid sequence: CASSNTDTQYF.

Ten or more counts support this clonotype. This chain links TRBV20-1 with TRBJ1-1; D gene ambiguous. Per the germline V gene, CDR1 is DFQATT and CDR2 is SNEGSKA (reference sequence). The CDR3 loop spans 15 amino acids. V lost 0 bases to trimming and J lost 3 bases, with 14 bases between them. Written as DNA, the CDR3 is TGCAGTGCTAGAGATATTCCGGGCCTAGACACTGAAGCTTTCTTT. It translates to CSARDIPGLDTEAFF.